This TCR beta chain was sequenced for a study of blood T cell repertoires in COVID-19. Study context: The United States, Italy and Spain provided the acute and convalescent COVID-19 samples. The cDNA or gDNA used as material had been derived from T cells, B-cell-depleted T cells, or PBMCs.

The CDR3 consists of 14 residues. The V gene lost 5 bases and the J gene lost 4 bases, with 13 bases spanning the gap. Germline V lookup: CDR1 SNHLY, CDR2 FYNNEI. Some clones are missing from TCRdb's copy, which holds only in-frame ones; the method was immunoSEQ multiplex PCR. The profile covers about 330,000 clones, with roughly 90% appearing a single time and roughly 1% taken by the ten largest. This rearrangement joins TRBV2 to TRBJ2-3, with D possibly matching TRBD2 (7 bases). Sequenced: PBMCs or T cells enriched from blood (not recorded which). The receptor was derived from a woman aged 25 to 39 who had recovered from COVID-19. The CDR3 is CASSRGRGADTQYF. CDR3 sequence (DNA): TGTGCCAGCAGTAGGGGGAGGGGCGCAGATACGCAGTATTTT.